A selection of T cell receptor beta chains follows, all from one sample in a study of regulatory T cells in long-lasting Graves disease. One entry per CDR3 protein, called by TCRdb with MiXCR from the multiplex PCR reads. This sample has roughly 300,000 distinct CDR3 sequences, with 15% to 20% found just once. The sequencing used peripheral blood mononuclear cells (PBMCs), collected when the disease was refractory, from a patient treated with antithyroid drugs. The receptor source for this set is a female donor with Graves disease. The CDR3 runs from the conserved cysteine through the conserved F or W. D genes are given only for firm matches. The size field is filled for only some rows; it gives once, few, many or a size class.

many	TRBV28	NA	TRBJ1-5	CASSLITAYSNQPQHF	TGTGCCAGCAGTTTAATCACAGCGTATAGCAATCAGCCCCAGCATTTT
many	TRBV15	TRBD1	TRBJ1-4	CATSRDPRPGQGGTNEKLFF	TGTGCCACCAGCAGAGACCCCAGACCGGGACAGGGGGGGACTAATGAAAAACTGTTTTTT
many	TRBV12-3/TRBV12-4	TRBD1	TRBJ2-2	CASSLGTGPTGELFF	TGTGCCAGCAGTTTGGGGACAGGGCCCACCGGGGAGCTGTTTTTT
many	TRBV28	TRBD1	TRBJ2-2	CASSQQGETGELFF	TGTGCCAGCAGTCAACAGGGGGAAACCGGGGAGCTGTTTTTT
NA	TRBV18	NA	TRBJ1-5	CASSPTGSKGQPQHF	TGTGCCAGCTCACCCACAGGGAGTAAGGGTCAGCCCCAGCATTTT
NA	TRBV6-2/TRBV6-3	TRBD1	TRBJ1-3	CASSYSRDRVSTIYF	TGTGCCAGCAGTTACTCGAGGGACAGGGTGAGCACCATATATTTT
many	TRBV19	NA	TRBJ1-2	CASRSSGGKGRDGYTF	TGTGCCAGTAGATCATCGGGAGGGAAGGGGAGAGATGGCTACACCTTC
NA	TRBV18	NA	TRBJ1-6	CASSNGDSPLHF	TGTGCCAGCTCCAACGGGGATTCACCCCTCCACTTT
NA	TRBV20-1	NA	TRBJ1-5	CSARGGHSNQPQHF	TGCAGTGCTAGGGGTGGACATAGCAATCAGCCCCAGCATTTT
few	TRBV12-5	NA	TRBJ2-7	CASGLVAGDSEQYF	TGTGCTAGTGGTTTGGTGGCAGGGGATAGTGAGCAGTACTTC
many	TRBV28	NA	TRBJ1-1	CASSPIKGGNTEAFF	TGTGCCAGCAGTCCCATTAAGGGGGGGAACACTGAAGCTTTCTTT
NA	TRBV30	NA	TRBJ2-1	CAWSGVVYNEQFF	TGTGCCTGGAGTGGTGTGGTATACAATGAGCAGTTCTTC
NA	TRBV28	NA	TRBJ2-1	CASISPGGGEQFF	TGTGCCAGCATCTCCCCCGGCGGCGGGGAGCAGTTCTTC
few	TRBV19	NA	TRBJ2-2	CASSIGDRLTTGELFF	TGTGCCAGTAGTATTGGAGACAGGCTAACCACCGGGGAGCTGTTTTTT
NA	TRBV4-2	TRBD2	TRBJ2-7	CASSQDRREGKGEQYF	TGTGCCAGCAGCCAAGATCGGAGGGAGGGGAAAGGCGAGCAGTACTTC
once	TRBV12-3/TRBV12-4	TRBD1	TRBJ1-3	CASSFTGDGNTIYF	TGTGCCAGCAGTTTTACAGGGGATGGAAACACCATATATTTT
NA	TRBV19	NA	TRBJ2-2	CASRDEGRTNTGELFF	TGTGCCAGCCGCGATGAGGGAAGAACGAACACCGGGGAGCTGTTTTTT
many	TRBV2	NA	TRBJ1-1	CASSALGWTEAFF	TGTGCCAGCAGTGCACTGGGGTGGACTGAAGCTTTCTTT
few	TRBV19	NA	TRBJ2-2	CASSPMLGITNTGELFF	TGTGCCAGTAGTCCCATGTTGGGGATAACGAACACCGGGGAGCTGTTTTTT
few	TRBV4-1	TRBD1	TRBJ1-2	CASSQDRRTGYGYTF	TGCGCCAGCAGCCAAGATCGGCGGACAGGCTATGGCTACACCTTC
few	TRBV7-2	NA	TRBJ1-3	CASSFSRTPSSGNTIYF	TGTGCCAGCAGCTTTTCTCGGACACCCAGCTCTGGAAACACCATATATTTT
many	TRBV6-1	NA	TRBJ1-3	CASRPGILSSGNTIYF	TGTGCCAGCAGACCTGGGATTCTCAGCTCTGGAAACACCATATATTTT
NA	TRBV12-3/TRBV12-4	NA	TRBJ2-2	CASSLGRVENTGELFF	TGTGCCAGCAGTTTAGGCAGGGTTGAGAACACCGGGGAGCTGTTTTTT
NA	TRBV7-3	NA	TRBJ1-1	CASSSFGANTKAFF	TGTGCCAGCAGCTCTTTCGGGGCGAACACTAAAGCTTTCTTT
many	TRBV12-3/TRBV12-4	TRBD1	TRBJ2-5	CASSSSDRAETQYF	TGTGCCAGCAGTTCCAGCGACAGGGCAGAGACCCAGTACTTC
many	TRBV6-5	TRBD2	TRBJ2-5	CASSYSAVAGEETQYF	TGTGCCAGCAGTTACTCGGCCGTAGCGGGAGAAGAGACCCAGTACTTC
NA	TRBV6-1	NA	TRBJ1-2	CASGPGDLTGYTF	TGTGCCAGCGGACCAGGGGATTTAACGGGCTACACCTTC
many	TRBV3-1	NA	TRBJ2-5	CASSPQAGFQETQYF	TGTGCCAGCAGCCCACAGGCCGGGTTCCAAGAGACCCAGTACTTC
NA	TRBV20-1	TRBD1	TRBJ2-3	CSARDSTGAGTDTQYF	TGCAGTGCTAGAGATTCGACAGGGGCGGGCACAGATACGCAGTATTTT
NA	TRBV6-2/TRBV6-3	NA	TRBJ2-7	CASQRGGDSYEQYF	TGTGCCAGCCAACGAGGAGGGGATTCCTACGAGCAGTACTTC
many	TRBV2	TRBD2	TRBJ2-7	CASRTGSGGAYEQYF	TGTGCCAGCAGGACAGGTAGCGGGGGGGCCTACGAGCAGTACTTC
NA	TRBV5-5	NA	TRBJ2-7	CASSPTAAFSYEQYF	TGTGCCAGCAGCCCCACGGCAGCCTTCTCCTACGAGCAGTACTTC
many	TRBV11-2	TRBD1	TRBJ1-1	CASSFGTGGTEAFF	TGTGCCAGCAGCTTCGGGACAGGGGGCACTGAAGCTTTCTTT
NA	TRBV7-2	NA	TRBJ2-6	CASSRDGYSGANVLTF	TGTGCCAGCAGCCGGGACGGATACTCTGGGGCCAACGTCCTGACTTTC
NA	TRBV24-1	NA	TRBJ2-3	CATSDGTYTQYF	TGTGCCACCAGTGACGGAACCTATACGCAGTATTTT
NA	TRBV18	NA	TRBJ2-7	CASSPPVPEGYEQYF	TGTGCCAGCTCACCGCCGGTCCCCGAGGGCTACGAGCAGTACTTC
many	TRBV6-1	TRBD2	TRBJ2-7	CASSGLAGVEQYF	TGTGCCAGCAGTGGGCTAGCGGGAGTTGAGCAGTACTTC
many	TRBV12-3/TRBV12-4	TRBD1	TRBJ2-5	CASTPTGGTETQYF	TGTGCCAGCACTCCGACAGGGGGCACGGAGACCCAGTACTTC
many	TRBV11-2	TRBD2	TRBJ2-2	CASSSTSGSPGELFF	TGTGCCAGCAGCTCGACTAGCGGGAGTCCCGGGGAGCTGTTTTTT
NA	TRBV20-1	NA	TRBJ2-1	CSASNSGVNEQFF	TGCAGTGCTAGTAATAGCGGAGTCAATGAGCAGTTCTTC
many	TRBV12-3/TRBV12-4	NA	TRBJ1-6	CASHARGLKSPLHF	TGTGCCAGCCACGCGAGAGGTCTTAAATCACCCCTCCACTTT
many	TRBV28	NA	TRBJ1-5	CASRMYRGGNQPQHF	TGTGCCAGCAGAATGTACAGAGGTGGCAATCAGCCCCAGCATTTT
many	TRBV12-3/TRBV12-4	TRBD2	TRBJ2-1	CASSLGSGLANSYNEQFF	TGTGCCAGCAGTTTAGGGTCGGGACTAGCGAACTCCTACAATGAGCAGTTCTTC
many	TRBV30	NA	TRBJ2-2	CAWSGGALGTGELFF	TGTGCCTGGAGTGGGGGGGCCCTGGGCACCGGGGAGCTGTTTTTT
few	TRBV27	NA	TRBJ2-4	CASSLSGLLAKNIQYF	TGTGCCAGCAGTTTATCCGGCCTACTAGCCAAAAACATTCAGTACTTC
NA	TRBV12-5	TRBD1	TRBJ2-1	CASGLVVQGAGEQFF	TGTGCTAGTGGTTTGGTAGTCCAGGGGGCGGGTGAGCAGTTCTTC
many	TRBV5-1	NA	TRBJ1-2	CASSLISSNYGYTF	TGCGCCAGCAGCTTGATCTCTTCTAACTATGGCTACACCTTC
many	TRBV9	NA	TRBJ1-2	CASSVDSNYGYTF	TGTGCCAGTAGCGTCGACAGTAACTATGGCTACACCTTC
many	TRBV6-1	NA	TRBJ2-5	CASSAGQQETQYF	TGTGCCAGCAGCGCGGGACAGCAAGAGACCCAGTACTTC
NA	TRBV9	TRBD2	TRBJ2-1	CASSVTRLAGGGEQFF	TGTGCCAGCAGCGTCACTCGGCTAGCGGGAGGTGGGGAGCAGTTCTTC
few	TRBV19	TRBD1	TRBJ2-2	CASSIDQTGVGELFF	TGTGCCAGTAGTATAGATCAAACAGGGGTAGGGGAGCTGTTTTTT
NA	TRBV19	TRBD2	TRBJ2-5	CASMSSSGTWETQYF	TGTGCCAGTATGAGCTCTAGCGGGACGTGGGAGACCCAGTACTTC
many	TRBV28	NA	TRBJ2-7	CASSFDRNYEQYF	TGTGCCAGCAGTTTTGACAGGAACTACGAGCAGTACTTC
NA	TRBV20-1	TRBD2	TRBJ2-1	CSWEGLAGVNEQFF	TGCAGTTGGGAGGGCCTAGCGGGTGTCAATGAGCAGTTCTTC
NA	TRBV18	NA	TRBJ1-6	CASSPRGPRNGPLHF	TGTGCCAGCTCACCACGGGGACCGCGGAATGGTCCCCTCCACTTT